Listed below are T cell receptor beta chains from one sample, sequenced in a study of T-cell memory formation after mild COVID-19. TCRdb redid the calling of the 5' RACE reads with MiXCR, one entry per CDR3 protein. The table includes fewer than 350,000 distinct CDR3 sequences, roughly 13% detected once. The specimen was PBMCs or a T cell subset sorted from them (not recorded which). These receptors were obtained from a man between 18 and 29 years old who had mild COVID-19 (a few samples of this study predate the infection). Cell type and time point are not known. Each CDR3 is given with its conserved first and last residue. A D gene is named only where the DNA matches it firmly. Size is omitted from some rows. Given values are once, few, many or a class for expanded clones.

CDR3 protein	CDR3 DNA	V gene	J gene	clone size	D gene
CASSLRDSDEQYF	TGCGCCAGCAGCCTTAGGGACAGTGACGAGCAGTACTTC	TRBV5-1	TRBJ2-7	many	TRBD1
CASRPPQETQYF	TGTGCCAGCAGGCCGCCACAAGAGACCCAGTACTTC	TRBV6-2/TRBV6-3	TRBJ2-5	NA	NA
CSASPAGMADTQYF	TGCAGTGCTAGCCCCGCGGGTATGGCAGATACGCAGTATTTT	TRBV20-1	TRBJ2-3	NA	NA
CASSQDQTDQETQYF	TGCGCCAGCAGCCAAGATCAGACAGACCAAGAGACCCAGTACTTC	TRBV4-1	TRBJ2-5	few	NA
CAISESGKMYEQYF	TGTGCCATCAGTGAGTCAGGAAAGATGTACGAGCAGTACTTC	TRBV10-3	TRBJ2-7	few	NA
CASARDRGDSPLHF	TGTGCCAGCGCTCGTGACAGGGGCGATTCACCCCTCCACTTT	TRBV7-2	TRBJ1-6	NA	TRBD1
CSVDPDGLDGNTEAFF	TGCAGCGTTGATCCCGACGGTTTGGACGGGAACACTGAAGCTTTCTTT	TRBV29-1	TRBJ1-1	NA	NA
CASRGQGWGAQYF	TGTGCCAGCAGAGGACAGGGCTGGGGGGCCCAGTACTTC	TRBV12-3/TRBV12-4	TRBJ2-5	NA	TRBD1
CAITGAANYGYTF	TGTGCCATTACAGGGGCAGCTAACTATGGCTACACCTTC	TRBV10-3	TRBJ1-2	few	TRBD1
CASSFGTVYNEQFF	TGTGCCAGTAGTTTCGGGACAGTTTACAATGAGCAGTTCTTC	TRBV19	TRBJ2-1	NA	TRBD1
CASSVGGDGYTF	TGTGCCAGCAGCGTAGGAGGGGATGGCTACACCTTC	TRBV9	TRBJ1-2	few	NA
CSARISSGGGDEQFF	TGCAGTGCTAGGATTTCTAGCGGGGGAGGGGATGAGCAGTTCTTC	TRBV20-1	TRBJ2-1	many	TRBD2
CASLTSTNTGELFF	TGTGCCAGCTTGACTAGTACGAACACCGGGGAGCTGTTTTTT	TRBV28	TRBJ2-2	few	NA
CASSYSKAGGLHTQYF	TGTGCCAGCAGTTACTCTAAGGCGGGGGGGCTTCATACGCAGTATTTT	TRBV6-5	TRBJ2-3	NA	TRBD2
CSVGGDEGPYEQYF	TGCAGCGTTGGGGGCGACGAAGGGCCATACGAGCAGTACTTC	TRBV29-1	TRBJ2-7	few	NA
CASSQALGLAAIEQFF	TGTGCCAGCAGCCAAGCCCTCGGACTAGCTGCGATTGAGCAGTTCTTC	TRBV3-1	TRBJ2-1	NA	TRBD2
CASSQVWSGGQETQYF	TGTGCCAGCAGCCAAGTATGGAGCGGGGGACAAGAGACCCAGTACTTC	TRBV3-1	TRBJ2-5	NA	TRBD2
CASIGSGANVLTF	TGCGCCAGCATAGGCTCTGGGGCCAACGTCCTGACTTTC	TRBV5-1	TRBJ2-6	NA	NA
CASSQEVYGYTF	TGTGCCAGCAGCCAAGAGGTTTATGGCTACACCTTC	TRBV4-2	TRBJ1-2	few	NA
CASSHGDSGNTIYF	TGTGCCAGCAGCCATGGGGATTCTGGAAACACCATATATTTT	TRBV7-9	TRBJ1-3	NA	NA
CASSSTGEATEAFF	TGCGCCAGCAGTTCGACAGGGGAAGCCACTGAAGCTTTCTTT	TRBV5-1	TRBJ1-1	NA	TRBD1